This TCR beta chain was observed in a study of blood T cell repertoires in COVID-19. Whole-study context: The United States, Italy and Spain provided the acute and convalescent COVID-19 samples. Sample material is recorded as cDNA or gDNA derived from T cells, B-cell-depleted T cells, or PBMCs.

During active infection, Seattle patients enrolled and were then monitored through disease. Per the original data handling: Reference gene primer amplification gave estimated nucleated cell counts. Here immunoSEQ multiplex PCR was the method, and the copy in TCRdb shows in-frame clones only, minus some. Clonal size and the V and J genes are those of that table, whereas D and trimming came from the DNA. The sample has a few hundred thousand clones; 90% are singletons. The CDR3 is 16 residues long. CDR1 and CDR2 from the germline V gene are SEHNR and FQNEAQ (reference sequence). Trimming pared 1 base from V and 2 bases from J, leaving 14 bases between. The sample holds a few counts of this clone.

The V gene is TRBV7-9, the J gene TRBJ1-2; a weak D match, TRBD1 (5 bases). The specimen sequenced was peripheral blood. The clonotype was recovered from a woman aged 40 to 55 with COVID-19, enrolled during active disease. The CDR3 bases are TGTGCCAGCAGCTTAGGCAGGGCACAGTTCAACTATGGCTACACCTTC. Protein product: CASSLGRAQFNYGYTF. Full variable domain (rest looked up from reference TRBV7-9 and TRBJ1-2): DTGVSQNPRHKITKRGQNVTFRCDPISEHNRLYWYRQTLGQGPEFLTYFQNEAQLEKSRLLSDRFSAERPKGSFSTLEIQRTEQGDSAMYLCASSLGRAQFNYGYTFGSGTRLTVV.